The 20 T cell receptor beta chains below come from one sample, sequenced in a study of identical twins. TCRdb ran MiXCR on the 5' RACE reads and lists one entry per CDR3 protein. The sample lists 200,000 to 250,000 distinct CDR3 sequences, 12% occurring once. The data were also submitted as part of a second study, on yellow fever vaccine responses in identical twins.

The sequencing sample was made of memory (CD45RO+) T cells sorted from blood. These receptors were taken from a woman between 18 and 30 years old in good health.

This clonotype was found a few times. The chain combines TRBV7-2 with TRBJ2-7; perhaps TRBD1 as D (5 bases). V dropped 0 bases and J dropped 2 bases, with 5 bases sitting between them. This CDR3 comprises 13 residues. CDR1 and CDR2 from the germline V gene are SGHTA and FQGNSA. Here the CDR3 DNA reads TGTGCCAGCAGCTTAGCGGACACCTACGAGCAGTACTTC. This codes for CASSLADTYEQYF.

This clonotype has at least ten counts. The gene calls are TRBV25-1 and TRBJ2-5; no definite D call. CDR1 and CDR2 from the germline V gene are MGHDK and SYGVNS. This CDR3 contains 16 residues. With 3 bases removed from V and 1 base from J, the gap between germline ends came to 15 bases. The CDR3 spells CASSDRPGKIQETQYF. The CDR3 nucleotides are TGTGCCAGCAGTGATCGGCCAGGCAAAATCCAAGAGACCCAGTACTTC.

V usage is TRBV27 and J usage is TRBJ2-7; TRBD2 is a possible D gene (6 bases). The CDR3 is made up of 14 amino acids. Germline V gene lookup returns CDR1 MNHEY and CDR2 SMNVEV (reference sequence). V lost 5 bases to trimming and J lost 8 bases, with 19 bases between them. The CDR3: CASSPDTVGGKQYF. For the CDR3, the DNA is TGTGCCAGCAGTCCAGACACCGTCGGGGGAAAGCAGTACTTC.

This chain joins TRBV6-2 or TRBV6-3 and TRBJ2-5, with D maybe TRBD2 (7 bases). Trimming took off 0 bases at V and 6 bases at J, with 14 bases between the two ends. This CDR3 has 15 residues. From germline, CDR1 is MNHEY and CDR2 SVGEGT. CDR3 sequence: CASSYSGGGLKTQYF. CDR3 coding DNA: TGTGCCAGCAGTTACTCGGGGGGGGGCTTGAAGACCCAGTACTTC.

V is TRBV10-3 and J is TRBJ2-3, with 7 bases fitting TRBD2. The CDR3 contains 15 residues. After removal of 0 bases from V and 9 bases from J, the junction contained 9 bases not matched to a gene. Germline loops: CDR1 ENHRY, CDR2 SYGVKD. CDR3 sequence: CAISESNRGEGTQYF. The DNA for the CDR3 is TGTGCCATCAGTGAGTCGAATCGAGGGGAGGGAACGCAGTATTTT.

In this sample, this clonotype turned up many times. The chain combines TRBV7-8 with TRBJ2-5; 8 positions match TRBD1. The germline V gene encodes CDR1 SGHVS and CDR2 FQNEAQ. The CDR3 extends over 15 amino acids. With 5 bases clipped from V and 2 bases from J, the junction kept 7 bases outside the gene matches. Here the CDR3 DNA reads TGTGCCAGCAGCGGAGGGGACAGGCGACAAGAGACCCAGTACTTC. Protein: CASSGGDRRQETQYF.

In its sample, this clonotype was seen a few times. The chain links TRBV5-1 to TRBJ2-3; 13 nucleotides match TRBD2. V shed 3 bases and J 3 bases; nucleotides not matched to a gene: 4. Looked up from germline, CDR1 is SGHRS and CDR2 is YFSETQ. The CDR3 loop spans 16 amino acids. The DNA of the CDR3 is TGCGCCAGCAGCTCCTGGACTAGCGGGAGAACAGATACGCAGTATTTT. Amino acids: CASSSWTSGRTDTQYF.

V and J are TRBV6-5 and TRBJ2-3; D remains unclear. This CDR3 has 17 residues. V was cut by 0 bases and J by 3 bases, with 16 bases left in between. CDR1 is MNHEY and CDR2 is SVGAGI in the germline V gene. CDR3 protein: CASSYSFRRLATDTQYF. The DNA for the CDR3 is TGTGCCAGCAGTTACTCGTTTCGGCGTTTAGCAACAGATACGCAGTATTTT.

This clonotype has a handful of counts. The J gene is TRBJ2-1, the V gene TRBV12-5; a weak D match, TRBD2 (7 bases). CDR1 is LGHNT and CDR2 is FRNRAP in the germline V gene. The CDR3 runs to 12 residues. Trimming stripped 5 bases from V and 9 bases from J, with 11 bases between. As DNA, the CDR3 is TGTGCTAGTGGTCGGGGAGGGGGTGAGCAGTTCTTC. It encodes CASGRGGGEQFF.

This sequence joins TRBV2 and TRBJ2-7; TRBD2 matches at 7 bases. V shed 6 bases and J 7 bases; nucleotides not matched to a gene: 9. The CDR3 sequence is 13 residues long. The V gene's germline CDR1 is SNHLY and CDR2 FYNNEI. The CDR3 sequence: CASRGGSDGEQYF. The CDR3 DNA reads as TGTGCCAGCAGGGGGGGGTCTGATGGTGAGCAGTACTTC.

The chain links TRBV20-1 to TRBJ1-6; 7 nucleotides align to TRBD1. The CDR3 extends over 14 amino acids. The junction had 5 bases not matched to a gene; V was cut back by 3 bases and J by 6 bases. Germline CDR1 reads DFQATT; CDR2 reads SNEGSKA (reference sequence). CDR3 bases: TGCAGTGCTAGTATACAGGGGAGTAATTCACCCCTCCACTTT. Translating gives CSASIQGSNSPLHF.

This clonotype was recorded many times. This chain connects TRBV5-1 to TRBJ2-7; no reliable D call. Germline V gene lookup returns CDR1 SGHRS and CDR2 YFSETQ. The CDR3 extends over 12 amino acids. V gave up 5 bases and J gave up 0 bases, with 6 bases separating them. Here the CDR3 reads CASRFSSYEQYF. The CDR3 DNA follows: TGCGCCAGCAGGTTTAGCTCCTACGAGCAGTACTTC.

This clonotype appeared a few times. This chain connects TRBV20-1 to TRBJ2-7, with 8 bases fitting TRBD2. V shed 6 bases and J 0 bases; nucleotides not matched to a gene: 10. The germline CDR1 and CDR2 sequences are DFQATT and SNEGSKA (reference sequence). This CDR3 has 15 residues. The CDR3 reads CSAQSSGPSSYEQYF. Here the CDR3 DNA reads TGCAGTGCCCAATCTAGCGGGCCTAGCTCCTACGAGCAGTACTTC.

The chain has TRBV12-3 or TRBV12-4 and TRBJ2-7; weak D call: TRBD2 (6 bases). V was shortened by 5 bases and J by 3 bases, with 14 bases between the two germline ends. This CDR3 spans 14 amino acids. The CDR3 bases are TGTGCCAGCAGTGAGAGTGGGGGGTACTACGAGCAGTACTTC. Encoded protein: CASSESGGYYEQYF.

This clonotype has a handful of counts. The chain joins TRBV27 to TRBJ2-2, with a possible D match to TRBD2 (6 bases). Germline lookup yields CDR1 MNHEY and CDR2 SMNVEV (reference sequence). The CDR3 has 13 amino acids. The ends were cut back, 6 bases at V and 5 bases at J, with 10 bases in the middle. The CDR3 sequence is CASSFGGTGELFF. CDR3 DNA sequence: TGTGCCAGCAGCTTCGGGGGTACCGGGGAGCTGTTTTTT.

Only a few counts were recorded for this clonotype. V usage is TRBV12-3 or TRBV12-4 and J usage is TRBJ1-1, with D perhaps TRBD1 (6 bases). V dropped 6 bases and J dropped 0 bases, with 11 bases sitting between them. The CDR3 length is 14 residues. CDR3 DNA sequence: TGTGCCAGCAGACTGACAGGAATGAACACTGAAGCTTTCTTT. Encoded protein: CASRLTGMNTEAFF.

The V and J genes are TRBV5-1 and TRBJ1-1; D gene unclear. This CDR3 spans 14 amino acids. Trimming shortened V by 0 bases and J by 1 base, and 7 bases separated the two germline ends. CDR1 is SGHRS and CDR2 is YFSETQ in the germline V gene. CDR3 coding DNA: TGCGCCAGCAGCTTGGAACGCGGGAACACTGAAGCTTTCTTT. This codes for CASSLERGNTEAFF.

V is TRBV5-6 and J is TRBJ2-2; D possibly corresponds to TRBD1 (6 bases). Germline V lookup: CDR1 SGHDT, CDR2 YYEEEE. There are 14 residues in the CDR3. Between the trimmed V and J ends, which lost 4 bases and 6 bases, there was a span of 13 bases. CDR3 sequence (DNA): TGTGCCAGCAGCCCAATCCCAGGGGCCGGGGAGCTGTTTTTT. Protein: CASSPIPGAGELFF.

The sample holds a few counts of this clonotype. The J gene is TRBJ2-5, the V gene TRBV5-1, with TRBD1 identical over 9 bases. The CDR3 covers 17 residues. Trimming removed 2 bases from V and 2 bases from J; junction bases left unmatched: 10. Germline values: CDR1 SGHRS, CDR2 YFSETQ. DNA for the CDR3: TGCGCCAGCAGCTTCCCCGACAGGGGGTTACCACAAGAGACCCAGTACTTC. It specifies CASSFPDRGLPQETQYF.

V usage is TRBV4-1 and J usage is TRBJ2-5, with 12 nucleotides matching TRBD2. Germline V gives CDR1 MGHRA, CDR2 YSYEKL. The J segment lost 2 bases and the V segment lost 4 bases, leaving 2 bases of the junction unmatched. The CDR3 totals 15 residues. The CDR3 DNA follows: TGCGCCAGCAGCCTCGGACTAGCGGGACAAGAGACCCAGTACTTC. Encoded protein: CASSLGLAGQETQYF.